What follows are 25 T cell receptor beta chains derived from one specimen sequenced in a study of T cells in tuberculosis. The table came from immunoSEQ multiplex PCR; TCRdb's copy has only in-frame clones and leaves some out. This sample has around 38,000 clones, with 95% found just once. Sequences were obtained from PBMCs. The receptors derive from a donor aged 10-35 years with latent tuberculosis or without tuberculosis infection.

The rearrangement uses TRBV10-3 and TRBJ2-2, with 10 positions matching TRBD2. Germline CDR1 reads ENHRY; CDR2 reads SYGVKD. After removal of 6 bases from V and 1 base from J, the junction contained 14 bases not matched to a gene. The CDR3 consists of 19 residues. The CDR3 sequence: CAISVNSRTSGLNTGELFF. CDR3 sequence (DNA): TGTGCCATCAGCGTGAATAGTAGGACTAGCGGACTGAACACCGGGGAGCTGTTTTTT.

The chain links TRBV11-3 to TRBJ2-7; TRBD1 agrees at 7 bases. V shed 1 base and J 2 bases; nucleotides not matched to a gene: 2. This CDR3 comprises 14 residues. Germline lookup yields CDR1 SGHNT and CDR2 YENEEA. The CDR3: CASSLGGQTYEQYF. CDR3 in DNA: TGTGCCAGCAGCTTAGGGGGACAGACCTACGAGCAGTACTTC.

J is TRBJ2-7 and V is TRBV7-9; possible D gene TRBD1, 6 bases. The V gene lost 6 bases and the J gene lost 5 bases, with 20 bases spanning the gap. This CDR3 has 15 amino acids. Per the germline V gene, CDR1 is SEHNR and CDR2 is FQNEAQ (reference sequence). The CDR3 protein is CASRESGTPRNEQYF. The CDR3 region has the DNA TGTGCCAGCAGGGAATCCGGGACACCGAGGAACGAGCAGTACTTC.

The rearrangement joins TRBV10-3 to TRBJ1-5, with TRBD1 as a possible D gene (5 bases). Trimming removed 3 bases from V and 3 bases from J, with 9 bases in between. The CDR3 consists of 14 residues. Germline lookup yields CDR1 ENHRY and CDR2 SYGVKD. The CDR3 coding sequence is TGTGCCATCAGTGACGGGACTAACAATCAGCCCCAGCATTTT. Its translation is CAISDGTNNQPQHF.

The V gene is TRBV27, the J gene TRBJ1-1, with 8 bases that match TRBD1. Trimming cost V 2 bases and J 1 base; bases outside gene matches: 6. This CDR3 contains 16 residues. Looked up from germline, CDR1 is MNHEY and CDR2 is SMNVEV (reference sequence). CDR3 bases: TGTGCCAGCAGTTTAATTGACAGGGGCGCGAACACTGAAGCTTTCTTT. Amino acid sequence: CASSLIDRGANTEAFF.

This sequence joins TRBV9 and TRBJ1-1, with a weak D call TRBD1 (5 bases). The V gene's germline CDR1 is SGDLS and CDR2 YYNGEE. CDR3 size: 15 residues. The ends were cut back, 6 bases at V and 2 bases at J, with 17 bases in the middle. CDR3 residues: CASTGGEDSNTEAFF. The CDR3 nucleotides read TGTGCCAGCACCGGAGGGGAGGATTCAAACACTGAAGCTTTCTTT.

The J gene is TRBJ2-3, the V gene TRBV30, with 16 bases lining up with TRBD2. There are 15 residues in the CDR3. Germline lookup yields CDR1 GTSNPN and CDR2 SVGIG (reference sequence). With V trimmed by 3 bases and J by 5 bases, 2 bases remained unmatched. As DNA, the CDR3 is TGTGCCTGGAGGGGACTAGCGGGGGGGCAAGATACGCAGTATTTT. Encoded protein: CAWRGLAGGQDTQYF.

The J gene is TRBJ2-3, the V gene TRBV6-5, with 7 bases aligning to TRBD2. The germline CDR1 and CDR2 sequences are MNHEY and SVGAGI. V lost 6 bases, J lost 7 bases, and 10 bases stayed unmatched. This CDR3 comprises 14 residues. The CDR3 protein is CASRLSWGGHTQYF. In DNA form, the CDR3 reads TGTGCCAGCAGGCTGTCGTGGGGGGGTCATACGCAGTATTTT.

The V call is TRBV5-6, the J call TRBJ2-7, with a tentative D call TRBD1 (5 bases). This CDR3 comprises 14 residues. Trimming removed 3 bases at V and 0 bases at J, with 10 bases between. Looked up from germline, CDR1 is SGHDT and CDR2 is YYEEEE. The CDR3 spells CASSSTASSYEQYF. CDR3 nucleotides: TGTGCCAGCAGCTCGACAGCAAGCTCCTACGAGCAGTACTTC.

The chain combines TRBV2 with TRBJ1-2; 7 nucleotides agree with TRBD1. This CDR3 contains 14 residues. V lost 5 bases, J lost 7 bases, and 10 bases stayed unmatched. CDR1 and CDR2 from the germline V gene are SNHLY and FYNNEI. The CDR3 sequence is CASSWKGGIVGYTF. CDR3 bases: TGTGCCAGCAGTTGGAAAGGGGGCATCGTTGGCTACACCTTC.

This chain links TRBV5-1 with TRBJ2-2; D is possibly TRBD1 (6 bases). Looked up from germline, CDR1 is SGHRS and CDR2 is YFSETQ. The CDR3 length is 18 residues. The ends were cut back, 2 bases at V and 0 bases at J, with 17 bases in the middle. CDR3 in amino acids: CASSLGQLTFANTGELFF. CDR3 sequence (DNA): TGCGCCAGCAGCTTAGGACAGCTCACCTTCGCGAACACCGGGGAGCTGTTTTTT. The whole variable domain, filled in from reference TRBV5-1 and TRBJ2-2, reads KAGVTQTPRYLIKTRGQQVTLSCSPISGHRSVSWYQQTPGQGLQFLFEYFSETQRNKGNFPGRFSGRQFSNSRSEMNVSTLELGDSALYLCASSLGQLTFANTGELFFGEGSRLTVL.

V is TRBV11-2 and J is TRBJ2-5; 10 nucleotides line up with TRBD1. Losses at the gene ends were 5 bases for V and 5 bases for J; bases not matched to a gene: 8. This CDR3 comprises 15 residues. Germline V lookup: CDR1 SGHAT, CDR2 FQNNGV. The CDR3 DNA reads TGTGCCAGCAGCCAGACAGGGGGCAAGCGTGAGACCCAGTACTTC. Its translation is CASSQTGGKRETQYF. Variable domain in full (rest from reference TRBV11-2 and TRBJ2-5): EAGVAQSPRYKIIEKRQSVAFWCNPISGHATLYWYQQILGQGPKLLIQFQNNGVVDDSQLPKDRFSAERLKGVDSTLKIQPAKLEDSAVYLCASSQTGGKRETQYFGPGTRLLVL.

The rearrangement links TRBV9 to TRBJ1-2; 7 positions agree with TRBD1. CDR3 length: 15 amino acids. Germline V gene data show CDR1 as SGDLS and CDR2 as YYNGEE. The V segment lost 3 bases and the J segment 8 bases; nucleotides outside the gene matches: 13. As DNA, the CDR3 is TGTGCCAGCAGCGGACAGGGACTCGGAGCCCTAGGCTACACCTTC. This gives the protein CASSGQGLGALGYTF.

Written as DNA, the CDR3 is TGCGCCAGCAGCTTGGTCCCGTCTGCTATGAACACTGAAGCTTTCTTT. It codes for CASSLVPSAMNTEAFF. The V and J genes are TRBV5-1 and TRBJ1-1, with D uncertain. Trimming stripped 0 bases from V and 0 bases from J, with 12 bases between. The CDR3 loop spans 16 amino acids. In germline, CDR1 is SGHRS, CDR2 YFSETQ.

The chain carries TRBV2 and TRBJ2-2; 8 bases are a match to TRBD2. The CDR3 extends over 14 amino acids. Germline CDR1 reads SNHLY; CDR2 reads FYNNEI. Trimming at V came to 6 bases and at J to 7 bases, leaving 7 bases not matched to a gene. DNA for the CDR3: TGTGCCAGCAGGGAGCGGGGGTTCGGCGGGGAGCTGTTTTTT. Protein: CASRERGFGGELFF.

In DNA form, the CDR3 reads TGTGCCAGCAGCGTAGTTAGCGGGGGGGCCTACAATGAGCAGTTCTTC. It encodes CASSVVSGGAYNEQFF. The chain has TRBV9 and TRBJ2-1, with TRBD2 matching 11 bases. J gave up 2 bases and V 0 bases, and 1 base lay outside the gene matches. This CDR3 contains 16 residues. The germline CDR1 and CDR2 sequences are SGDLS and YYNGEE.

The CDR3 nucleotides read TGCGCCAGCAGCTACAACCGGGGGGATAGCACAGATACGCAGTATTTT. Translating gives CASSYNRGDSTDTQYF. The J gene is TRBJ2-3, the V gene TRBV5-1, with TRBD2 matching over 7 bases. There are 16 residues in the CDR3. Germline trimming cut 3 bases from V and 0 bases from J; bases unmatched to any gene: 7. Germline lookup yields CDR1 SGHRS and CDR2 YFSETQ.

The chain combines TRBV18 with TRBJ1-3; no clear D. V dropped 2 bases and J dropped 0 bases, with 5 bases sitting between them. The V gene's germline CDR1 is KGHSH and CDR2 LQKENI. The CDR3 has 14 amino acids. CDR3 loop: CASSPFLSGNTIYF. For the CDR3, the DNA is TGTGCCAGCTCACCATTCCTCTCTGGAAACACCATATATTTT.

V is TRBV7-9 and J is TRBJ2-7; 7 bases align to TRBD1. CDR1 and CDR2 (germline): SEHNR, FQNEAQ (reference sequence). V trimming: 3 bases; J trimming: 2 bases; junction bases outside the gene matches: 10. CDR3 length: 16 residues. CDR3 in amino acids: CASSFALQGSTYEQYF. Written as DNA, the CDR3 is TGTGCCAGCAGCTTCGCCCTACAGGGGAGCACCTACGAGCAGTACTTC.

The chain combines TRBV5-1 with TRBJ1-2; weak D call: TRBD1 (6 bases). CDR1 and CDR2 (germline): SGHRS, YFSETQ. The ends were cut back, 6 bases at V and 4 bases at J, with 13 bases in the middle. CDR3 length equals 13 residues. CDR3 in DNA: TGCGCCAGCACTTTCGACAGGACCTATGGCTACACCTTC. It codes for CASTFDRTYGYTF.

This clone has only one observation. The rearrangement uses TRBV4-1 and TRBJ1-2, with D perhaps matching TRBD1 (6 bases). The CDR3 is 12 amino acids. CDR1 and CDR2 from the germline V gene are MGHRA and YSYEKL. The V gene lost 8 bases and the J gene lost 8 bases, with 15 bases spanning the gap. The CDR3 DNA reads as TGCGCCAGCGCGTCGCTGAGGGGGGGCTACACCTTC. Translating it yields CASASLRGGYTF.

The chain uses TRBV7-6 and TRBJ2-3; tentatively, D is TRBD2 (7 bases). Germline CDR1 is SGHVS and CDR2 is FNYEAQ. This CDR3 contains 17 residues. The ends were cut back, 2 bases at V and 2 bases at J, with 17 bases in the middle. The CDR3 is CASSLIGGAATTDTQYF. In DNA form, the CDR3 reads TGTGCCAGCAGCTTAATTGGGGGGGCCGCTACCACAGATACGCAGTATTTT.

The chain carries TRBV9 and TRBJ2-7, with 8 positions matching TRBD2. Germline CDR1 reads SGDLS; CDR2 reads YYNGEE. The CDR3 spans 16 residues. Trimming at V came to 0 bases and at J to 3 bases, leaving 8 bases not matched to a gene. As DNA, the CDR3 is TGTGCCAGCAGCGTAGACAGCGGGGGAGCATTCTACGAGCAGTACTTC. Translating gives CASSVDSGGAFYEQYF.

The CDR3 DNA follows: TGCGCCAGCAGCTTGGAGACAGGGATCTACGAGCAGTACTTC. As protein: CASSLETGIYEQYF. The rearrangement joins TRBV5-1 to TRBJ2-7; 7 bases match TRBD1. The germline V gene encodes CDR1 SGHRS and CDR2 YFSETQ. The CDR3 spans 14 residues. Trimming removed 0 bases from V and 3 bases from J; junction bases left unmatched: 3. Drawing the rest from reference TRBV5-1 and TRBJ2-7, the complete variable domain is KAGVTQTPRYLIKTRGQQVTLSCSPISGHRSVSWYQQTPGQGLQFLFEYFSETQRNKGNFPGRFSGRQFSNSRSEMNVSTLELGDSALYLCASSLETGIYEQYFGPGTRLTVT.

This clone was counted a single time. The chain uses TRBV30 and TRBJ1-1; a weak D match, TRBD1 (6 bases). V was clipped by 3 bases and J by 0 bases, with 14 bases between them. Looked up from germline, CDR1 is GTSNPN and CDR2 is SVGIG (reference sequence). The CDR3 covers 15 residues. In DNA, the CDR3 is TGTGCCTGGAGGGGACGACAGGAGTTGAACACTGAAGCTTTCTTT. Its translation is CAWRGRQELNTEAFF.